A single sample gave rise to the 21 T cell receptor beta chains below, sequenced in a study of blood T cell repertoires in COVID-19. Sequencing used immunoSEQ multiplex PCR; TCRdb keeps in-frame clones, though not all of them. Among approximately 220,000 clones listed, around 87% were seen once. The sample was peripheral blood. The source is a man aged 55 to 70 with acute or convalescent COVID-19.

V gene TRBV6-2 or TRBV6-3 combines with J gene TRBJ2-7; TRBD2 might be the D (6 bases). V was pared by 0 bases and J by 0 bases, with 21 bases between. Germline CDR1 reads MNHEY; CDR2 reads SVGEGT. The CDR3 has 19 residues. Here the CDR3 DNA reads TGTGCCAGCAGTTACTCGAACGGGCCCGGCGGGGTGAGCTCCTACGAGCAGTACTTC. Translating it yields CASSYSNGPGGVSSYEQYF.

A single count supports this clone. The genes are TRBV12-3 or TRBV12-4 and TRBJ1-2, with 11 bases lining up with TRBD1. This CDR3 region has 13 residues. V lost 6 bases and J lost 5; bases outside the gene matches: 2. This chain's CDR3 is CASRGTGGYGYTF. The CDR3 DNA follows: TGTGCCAGCAGGGGGACAGGGGGGTATGGCTACACCTTC.

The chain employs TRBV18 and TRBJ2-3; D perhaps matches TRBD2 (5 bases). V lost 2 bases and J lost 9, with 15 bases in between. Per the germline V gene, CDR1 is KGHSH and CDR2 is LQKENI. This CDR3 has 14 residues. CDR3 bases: TGTGCCAGCTCACCAGAACGGACGGACTTCACGCAGTATTTT. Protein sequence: CASSPERTDFTQYF.

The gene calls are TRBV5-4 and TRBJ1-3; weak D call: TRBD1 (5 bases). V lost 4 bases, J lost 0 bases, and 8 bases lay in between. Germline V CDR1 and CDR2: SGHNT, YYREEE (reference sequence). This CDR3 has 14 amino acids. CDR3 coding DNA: TGTGCCAGCAGCCAGGGACTCTCTGGAAACACCATATATTTT. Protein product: CASSQGLSGNTIYF.

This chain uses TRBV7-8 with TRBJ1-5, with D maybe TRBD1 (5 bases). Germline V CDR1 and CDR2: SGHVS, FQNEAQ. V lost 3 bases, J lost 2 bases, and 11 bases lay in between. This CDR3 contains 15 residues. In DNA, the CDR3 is TGTGCCAGCAGCTTTTCGGGGGGGGGCAATCAGCCCCAGCATTTT. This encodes CASSFSGGGNQPQHF.

The CDR3 DNA follows: TGTGCCAGCAGTCGACCCGGGACACTGAACACTGAAGCTTTCTTT. Its translation: CASSRPGTLNTEAFF. The chain uses TRBV6-2 or TRBV6-3 and TRBJ1-1, with D perhaps TRBD1 (6 bases). With 5 bases removed from V and 0 bases from J, the gap between germline ends came to 13 bases. The germline CDR1 and CDR2 sequences are MNHEY and SVGEGT. The CDR3 contains 15 residues.

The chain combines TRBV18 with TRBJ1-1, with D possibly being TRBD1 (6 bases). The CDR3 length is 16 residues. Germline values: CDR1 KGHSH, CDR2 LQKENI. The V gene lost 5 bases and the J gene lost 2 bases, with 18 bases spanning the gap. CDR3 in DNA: TGTGCCAGCTCATCTCGATCGAACAGGGTTAACACTGAAGCTTTCTTT. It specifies CASSSRSNRVNTEAFF.

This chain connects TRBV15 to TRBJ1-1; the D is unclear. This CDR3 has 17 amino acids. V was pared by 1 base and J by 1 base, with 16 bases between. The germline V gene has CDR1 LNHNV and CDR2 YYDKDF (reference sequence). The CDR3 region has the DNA TGTGCCACCAGCAGAGTGAGAACCCTTACCTCGAACACTGAAGCTTTCTTT. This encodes CATSRVRTLTSNTEAFF.

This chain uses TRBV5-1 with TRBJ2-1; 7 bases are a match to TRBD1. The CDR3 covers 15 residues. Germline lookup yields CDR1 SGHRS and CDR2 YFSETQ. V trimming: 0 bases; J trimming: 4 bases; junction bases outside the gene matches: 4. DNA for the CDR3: TGCGCCAGCAGCTTGGGGACAGGAGAATACAATGAGCAGTTCTTC. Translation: CASSLGTGEYNEQFF.

CDR3 amino acids: CASSRGTGGYQPQHF. The CDR3 DNA is TGTGCCAGCAGCCGGGGGACAGGGGGTTATCAGCCCCAGCATTTT. This rearrangement joins TRBV3-1 (or the pseudogene TRBV3-2) to TRBJ1-5, with 11 bases lining up with TRBD1. Per the germline V gene, CDR1 is LGHDT and CDR2 is YNNKEL (reference sequence). The trim removed 4 bases at V and 5 bases at J, leaving 4 bases unmatched. This CDR3 contains 15 residues.

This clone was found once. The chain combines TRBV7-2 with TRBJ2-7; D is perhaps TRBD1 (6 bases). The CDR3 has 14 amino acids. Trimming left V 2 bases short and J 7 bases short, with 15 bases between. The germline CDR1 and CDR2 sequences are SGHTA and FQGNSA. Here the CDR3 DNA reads TGTGCCAGCAGCTTATGGGACACGCCCTGGGAGCAGTACTTC. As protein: CASSLWDTPWEQYF. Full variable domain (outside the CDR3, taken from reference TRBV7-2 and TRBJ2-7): GAGVSQSPSNKVTEKGKDVELRCDPISGHTALYWYRQSLGQGLEFLIYFQGNSAPDKSGLPSDRFSAERTGGSVSTLTIQRTQQEDSAVYLCASSLWDTPWEQYFGPGTRLTVT.

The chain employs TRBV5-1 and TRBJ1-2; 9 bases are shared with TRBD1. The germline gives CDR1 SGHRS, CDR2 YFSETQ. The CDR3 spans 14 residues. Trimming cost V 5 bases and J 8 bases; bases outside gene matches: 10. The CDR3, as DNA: TGCGCCAGCAGACCTTCAACAGGGGGCGACGGCTACACCTTC. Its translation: CASRPSTGGDGYTF.

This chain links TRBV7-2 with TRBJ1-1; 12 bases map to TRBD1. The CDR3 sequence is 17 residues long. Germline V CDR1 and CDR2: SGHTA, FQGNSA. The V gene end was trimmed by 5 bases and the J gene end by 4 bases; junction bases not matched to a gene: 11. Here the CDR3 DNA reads TGTGCCAGCAGCCCGGGACAGGGGGCGCTCAGGGTCACTGAAGCTTTCTTT. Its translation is CASSPGQGALRVTEAFF.

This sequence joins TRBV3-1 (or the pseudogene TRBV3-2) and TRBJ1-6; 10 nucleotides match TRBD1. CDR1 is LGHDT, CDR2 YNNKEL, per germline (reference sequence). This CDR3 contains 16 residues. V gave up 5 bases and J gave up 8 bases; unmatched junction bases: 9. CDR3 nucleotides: TGTGCCAGCAGCACCCGGGACAGGGGCAAAGATTCACCCCTCCACTTT. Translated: CASSTRDRGKDSPLHF.

The CDR3 spells CASTMKTSTGELFF. The CDR3 coding sequence is TGTGCCAGCACTATGAAGACATCCACCGGGGAGCTGTTTTTT. The chain employs TRBV6-5 and TRBJ2-2; D remains unclear. Germline V gene sequence: CDR1 MNHEY, CDR2 SVGAGI. The V gene lost 7 bases and the J gene lost 4 bases, with 13 bases spanning the gap. This CDR3 comprises 14 residues.

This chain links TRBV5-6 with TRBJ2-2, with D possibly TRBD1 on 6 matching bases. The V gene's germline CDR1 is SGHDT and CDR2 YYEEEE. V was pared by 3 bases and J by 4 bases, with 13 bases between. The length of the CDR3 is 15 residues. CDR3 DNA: TGTGCCAGCAGCTCCGTACCCAGGGGCACCGGGGAGCTGTTTTTT. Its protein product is CASSSVPRGTGELFF.

The CDR3 nucleotides are TGTGCCAGCAGCCCGTGGGACACCTACGAGCAGTACTTC. This sequence encodes CASSPWDTYEQYF. The chain employs TRBV12-3 or TRBV12-4 and TRBJ2-7; TRBD1 is a possible D gene (6 bases). V was shortened by 6 bases and J by 2 bases, with 11 bases between the two germline ends. CDR3 length: 13 residues.

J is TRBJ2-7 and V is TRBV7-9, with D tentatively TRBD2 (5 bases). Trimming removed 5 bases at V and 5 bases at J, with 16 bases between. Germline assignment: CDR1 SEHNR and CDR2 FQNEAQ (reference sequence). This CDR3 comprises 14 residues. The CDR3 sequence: CASSLQAGRDEQYF. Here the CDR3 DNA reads TGTGCCAGCAGCCTTCAGGCGGGCCGGGACGAGCAGTACTTC.

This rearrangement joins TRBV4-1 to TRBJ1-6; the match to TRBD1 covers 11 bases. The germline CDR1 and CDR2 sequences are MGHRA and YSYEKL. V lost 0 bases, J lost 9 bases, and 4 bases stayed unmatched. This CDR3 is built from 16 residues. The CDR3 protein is CASSQEGQGGVSPLHF. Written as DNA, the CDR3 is TGCGCCAGCAGCCAAGAGGGACAGGGGGGTGTTTCACCCCTCCACTTT.

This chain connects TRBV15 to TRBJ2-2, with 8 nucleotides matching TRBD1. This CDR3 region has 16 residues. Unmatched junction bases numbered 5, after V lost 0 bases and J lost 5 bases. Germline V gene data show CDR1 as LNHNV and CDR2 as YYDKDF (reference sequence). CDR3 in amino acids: CATSRDGRGRTGELFF. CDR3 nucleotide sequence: TGTGCCACCAGCAGAGATGGCAGGGGGCGTACCGGGGAGCTGTTTTTT.

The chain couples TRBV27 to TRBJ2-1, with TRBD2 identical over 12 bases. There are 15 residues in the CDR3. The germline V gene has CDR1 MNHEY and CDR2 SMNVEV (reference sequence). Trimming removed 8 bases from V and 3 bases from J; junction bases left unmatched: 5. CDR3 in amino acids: CASLQTSGGYNEQFF. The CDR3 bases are TGTGCCAGCCTACAGACTAGCGGGGGCTACAATGAGCAGTTCTTC.